Listed here are 3 T cell receptor beta chains from one sample, sequenced in a study of shared clonotypes between healthy human individuals. Method: immunoSEQ multiplex PCR; TCRdb's copy keeps in-frame clones and lacks some. The data show roughly 530,000 clones, with 90% to 96% seen just once and about 0.064% held by the top ten. Sequenced input: naive CD4+ T cells sorted from blood. Subset here: CD45RA+ positively selected. The source of these receptors is a woman younger than 45 in good health.

This clone was observed a few times. J is TRBJ1-5 and V is TRBV29-1, with D perhaps matching TRBD1 (6 bases). This CDR3 spans 13 amino acids. The V end lost 3 bases, the J end lost 4 bases, and 10 bases lay between the germline ends. Germline V gene sequence: CDR1 SQVTM, CDR2 ANQGSEA. This CDR3 is CSVETGGNQPQHF. In DNA, the CDR3 is TGCAGCGTTGAGACAGGTGGGAATCAGCCCCAGCATTTT. Full variable domain (remainder filled in from reference TRBV29-1 and TRBJ1-5): SAVISQKPSRDICQRGTSLTIQCQVDSQVTMMFWYRQQPGQSLTLIATANQGSEATYESGFVIDKFPISRPNLTFSTLTVSNMSPEDSSIYLCSVETGGNQPQHFGDGTRLSIL.

The CDR3 coding sequence is TGTGCCAGCAGGTCCCGGGGGGTACTAGCGGGAAAATCCTACAATGAGCAGTTCTTC. Translation gives CASRSRGVLAGKSYNEQFF. The rearrangement links TRBV5-5 to TRBJ2-1; 10 positions agree with TRBD2. The J segment lost 1 base and the V segment lost 5 bases, leaving 15 bases of the junction unmatched. The CDR3 runs 19 residues. The germline V gene encodes CDR1 SGHKS and CDR2 YYEKEE (reference sequence).

The rearrangement joins TRBV7-9 to TRBJ2-6; 9 bases agree with TRBD1. The V and J ends lost 5 bases and 3 bases, in that order; junction bases with no gene match: 14. CDR3 length: 19 amino acids. The germline CDR1 and CDR2 sequences are SEHNR and FQNEAQ (reference sequence). CDR3: CASSRHDPGQGNGANVLTF. CDR3 nucleotide sequence: TGTGCCAGCAGCAGACATGATCCGGGACAGGGAAATGGGGCCAACGTCCTGACTTTC.